The 22 T cell receptor beta chains in this list originate from one sample, sequenced in a study of T cells in Graves' hyperthyroidism and ophthalmopathy. The source material, RNA transcripts, was used to amplify TCR beta CDR3 regions. First-round RT-PCR of the TCR CDR3 relied on the HTBI primer set. TCRdb re-called the multiplex PCR reads with MiXCR, one entry per CDR3 protein. The sample includes approximately 200,000 distinct CDR3 sequences, around 20% of them seen just once. The material sequenced was blood. These TCRs come from a man aged 35 to 55 with Graves' hyperthyroidism.

This clonotype was recorded many times. The chain employs TRBV15 and TRBJ1-5, with no clear D. Germline V gene sequence: CDR1 LNHNV, CDR2 YYDKDF (reference sequence). The germline V and J ends were trimmed by 3 bases and 0 bases, with 9 bases remaining between them. The CDR3 sequence is 15 residues long. The CDR3 nucleotides read TGTGCCACCAGCAGGGACGGAGGTAGCAATCAGCCCCAGCATTTT. This gives the protein CATSRDGGSNQPQHF.

There are many counts of this clonotype. The V gene is TRBV2, the J gene TRBJ2-1; 7 nucleotides agree with TRBD2. Germline CDR1 SNHLY, CDR2 FYNNEI. Trimming removed 4 bases from V and 2 bases from J; junction bases left unmatched: 5. The CDR3 extends over 15 amino acids. CDR3 amino acids: CASSAGGLTYNEQFF. In DNA form, the CDR3 reads TGTGCCAGCAGTGCCGGGGGGTTGACCTACAATGAGCAGTTCTTC.

The CDR3 protein is CASSSLAGDFSTDTQYF. CDR3 nucleotide sequence: TGTGCCAGCAGCTCACTAGCGGGGGACTTCAGCACAGATACGCAGTATTTT. The chain is built from TRBV4-2 and TRBJ2-3; 11 positions agree with TRBD2. CDR3 length equals 17 residues. Germline V gene data show CDR1 as LGHNA and CDR2 as YNFKEQ. J was trimmed by 0 bases and V by 5 bases; bases with no gene match: 7.

This clonotype was detected many times. The chain carries TRBV7-3 and TRBJ2-2; possibly TRBD2 for D (7 bases). The germline CDR1 and CDR2 sequences are SGHTA and FQGTGA. The V and J ends lost 2 bases and 7 bases respectively, with 14 bases between them. The length of the CDR3 is 15 residues. This CDR3 reads CASSLAWGGLGELFF. The CDR3 bases are TGTGCCAGCAGCTTAGCGTGGGGGGGCCTCGGGGAGCTGTTTTTT.

The J gene is TRBJ2-3, the V gene TRBV27, with 8 bases that match TRBD1. J was trimmed by 4 bases and V by 5 bases; bases with no gene match: 8. The CDR3 contains 15 residues. Germline CDR1 is MNHEY and CDR2 is SMNVEV (reference sequence). CDR3 in amino acids: CASSPHGRGPDTQYF. For the CDR3, the DNA is TGTGCCAGCAGTCCCCATGGCAGGGGGCCAGATACGCAGTATTTT.

The rearrangement links TRBV9 to TRBJ2-2; D tentatively reads TRBD1 or TRBD2 (5 bases each). In germline, CDR1 is SGDLS, CDR2 YYNGEE. V was pared by 5 bases and J by 0 bases, with 17 bases between. CDR3 length: 17 residues. The DNA of the CDR3 is TGTGCCAGCAGGGGAGATGAGTTAGGGGCGAACACCGGGGAGCTGTTTTTT. It codes for CASRGDELGANTGELFF.

This clonotype was picked up a small number of times. The chain couples TRBV6-2 or TRBV6-3 to TRBJ1-6, with 8 positions matching TRBD1. Trimming took 5 bases from V and 10 from J; bases not matched to a gene: 7. Germline CDR1 MNHEY, CDR2 SVGEGT. The CDR3 totals 14 residues. This chain's CDR3 is CASSPDRGYSPLHF. DNA for the CDR3: TGTGCCAGCAGTCCTGACAGGGGCTACTCACCCCTCCACTTT.

This clonotype was seen at least ten times. This chain joins TRBV28 and TRBJ2-5; TRBD2 matches at 9 bases. Germline loops: CDR1 MDHEN, CDR2 SYDVKM. CDR3 length equals 15 residues. After removal of 2 bases from V and 3 bases from J, the junction contained 4 bases not matched to a gene. CDR3 residues: CASSLVGLAKETQYF. In nucleotides, the CDR3 is TGTGCCAGCAGTTTAGTGGGACTAGCAAAAGAGACCCAGTACTTC.

About this clonotype itself: This sequence may be a read error, since a much larger clone differs from it by one base. The CDR3 DNA follows: TGTGCCAGCAGCTTAGATGTGGCAGGGGGCCATGAGCAGTACTTC. The encoded protein is CASSLDVAGGHEQYF. The chain joins TRBV11-2 to TRBJ2-7; 8 nucleotides align to TRBD1. CDR3 size: 15 residues. Germline V gene lookup returns CDR1 SGHAT and CDR2 FQNNGV. Trimming cost V 0 bases and J 7 bases; bases outside gene matches: 8.

The chain couples TRBV11-2 to TRBJ2-7; possible D gene TRBD1, 8 bases. Germline CDR1 is SGHAT and CDR2 is FQNNGV. The CDR3 has 17 residues. The ends were cut back, 5 bases at V and 4 bases at J, with 24 bases in the middle. CDR3 sequence (DNA): TGTGCCAGCAGCCCAGGGGGCTCGCCAGGGAGGGAGTACGAGCAGTACTTC. Translating it yields CASSPGGSPGREYEQYF.

This chain links TRBV28 with TRBJ2-1, with D perhaps TRBD1 (6 bases). In germline, CDR1 is MDHEN, CDR2 SYDVKM. V was trimmed by 3 bases and J by 0 bases, leaving 12 bases between them. The CDR3 covers 16 residues. The CDR3 bases are TGTGCCAGCAGTTTTGGGGGCCCGAGCTCCTACAATGAGCAGTTCTTC. It is translated as CASSFGGPSSYNEQFF.

This clonotype came up once. This CDR3 is CASSLRHSPLFF. The CDR3 coding sequence is TGTGCCAGCAGCCTTAGGCACAGCCCTCTGTTCTTC. The chain has TRBV7-2 and TRBJ2-1; no clear D gene. The V end was cut by 5 bases, the J end by 15 bases, with 17 bases between. The CDR3 is 12 residues long. CDR1 SGHTA and CDR2 FQGNSA come from the germline V gene.

This clonotype was seen ten or more times. This chain uses TRBV30 with TRBJ1-5, with D maybe TRBD1 (5 bases). CDR3 length equals 13 residues. The germline CDR1 and CDR2 sequences are GTSNPN and SVGIG (reference sequence). Trimming cost V 3 bases and J 7 bases, with 13 bases left between them. The CDR3 DNA sequence: TGTGCCTGGAGCTTTGGGGGTGTACAGCCCCAGCATTTT. Translated, it gives CAWSFGGVQPQHF.

This clonotype was recorded at least ten times. V gene TRBV20-1 combines with J gene TRBJ2-1; no clear D gene. CDR3 length: 15 residues. CDR1 and CDR2 (germline): DFQATT, SNEGSKA (reference sequence). V lost 1 base and J lost 5, with 15 bases in between. This CDR3 reads CSARAPLNSDNEQFF. Written as DNA, the CDR3 is TGCAGTGCTAGAGCCCCACTGAACAGTGACAATGAGCAGTTCTTC.

The sample holds many counts of this clonotype. V usage is TRBV28 and J usage is TRBJ1-2; D perhaps matches TRBD1 (5 bases). The germline V gene has CDR1 MDHEN and CDR2 SYDVKM. The CDR3 extends over 14 amino acids. Between the trimmed V and J ends, which lost 6 bases and 6 bases, there was a span of 17 bases. CDR3 protein: CASRPSGAFNGYTF. CDR3 nucleotide sequence: TGTGCCAGCAGACCAAGCGGGGCTTTTAATGGCTACACCTTC.

This clonotype was observed many times. This chain joins TRBV7-2 and TRBJ2-7, with 13 bases that match TRBD2. The CDR3 is 15 residues long. After removal of 1 base from V and 6 bases from J, the junction contained 3 bases not matched to a gene. Germline CDR1 SGHTA, CDR2 FQGNSA. CDR3 DNA: TGTGCCAGCAGCTTAGTACTAGCGGGGGGGGGCGAGCAGTACTTC. Residues: CASSLVLAGGGEQYF.

This clonotype turned up a few times. This chain links TRBV14 with TRBJ2-7; D might be TRBD1 (5 bases). Trimming removed 1 base from V and 3 bases from J, with 16 bases in between. The CDR3 is 16 amino acids. The germline V gene has CDR1 SGHDN and CDR2 FVKESK. The CDR3 loop is CASSQGPTVLGYEQYF. Written as DNA, the CDR3 is TGTGCCAGCAGCCAAGGGCCGACAGTCCTAGGCTACGAGCAGTACTTC.

A note on this clonotype: One base away lies a much larger clone, so this may be a sequencing read error. The chain joins TRBV6-9 to TRBJ2-3; TRBD1 agrees at 8 bases. The CDR3 extends over 16 amino acids. From germline, CDR1 is MNHGY and CDR2 SVAAGI. The CDR3 DNA reads as TGTGCCAGCAGTTTGGACAGGGCCGCTAGCACAGATACGCGGTATTTT. Amino acids: CASSLDRAASTDTRYF.

The CDR3 protein is CASSLAAPRTGELFF. The CDR3 DNA reads TGTGCCAGCAGCTTAGCCGCCCCGAGAACCGGGGAGCTGTTTTTT. The chain joins TRBV7-9 to TRBJ2-2, with D uncertain. CDR1 SEHNR and CDR2 FQNEAQ come from the germline V gene (reference sequence). The V end lost 0 bases, the J end lost 5 bases, and 10 bases lay between the germline ends. The CDR3 has 15 residues.

This clonotype was observed many times. J is TRBJ1-1 and V is TRBV7-9; no reliable D call. Germline V gene lookup returns CDR1 SEHNR and CDR2 FQNEAQ (reference sequence). The CDR3 sequence is 12 residues long. Trimming removed 9 bases from V and 4 bases from J, with 12 bases in between. CDR3 in DNA: TGTGCCAGTGGGCCTGGGCGCACTGAAGCTTTCTTT. It yields the protein CASGPGRTEAFF.

This clonotype was detected only a few times. The rearrangement uses TRBV24-1 and TRBJ2-5; possibly TRBD1 or TRBD2 for D (6 bases each). This CDR3 comprises 16 residues. Germline V CDR1 and CDR2: KGHDR, SFDVKD. V was pared by 3 bases and J by 3 bases, with 16 bases between. The CDR3 DNA sequence: TGTGCCACCAGTGATAAACCACGAAGGGGGGAAGAGACCCAGTACTTC. As protein: CATSDKPRRGEETQYF.

This clonotype has at least ten counts. The chain combines TRBV7-9 with TRBJ2-1, with a weak D call TRBD2 (7 bases). CDR3 length: 15 residues. Germline CDR1 reads SEHNR; CDR2 reads FQNEAQ (reference sequence). V lost 5 bases and J 5 bases, leaving 16 bases between the germline ends. This CDR3 reads CASSPRGAADNEQFF. CDR3 coding DNA: TGTGCCAGCAGCCCTCGGGGGGCCGCCGACAATGAGCAGTTCTTC.